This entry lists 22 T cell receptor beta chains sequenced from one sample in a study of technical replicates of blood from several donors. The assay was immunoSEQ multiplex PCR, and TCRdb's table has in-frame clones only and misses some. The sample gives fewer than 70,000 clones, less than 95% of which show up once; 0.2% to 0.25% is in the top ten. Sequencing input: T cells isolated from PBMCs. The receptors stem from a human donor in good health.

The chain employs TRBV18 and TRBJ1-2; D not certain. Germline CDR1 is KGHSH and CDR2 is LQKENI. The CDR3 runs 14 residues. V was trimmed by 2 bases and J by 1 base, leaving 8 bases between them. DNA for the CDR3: TGTGCCAGCTCACCAGGGCAGATTAACTATGGCTACACCTTC. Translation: CASSPGQINYGYTF.

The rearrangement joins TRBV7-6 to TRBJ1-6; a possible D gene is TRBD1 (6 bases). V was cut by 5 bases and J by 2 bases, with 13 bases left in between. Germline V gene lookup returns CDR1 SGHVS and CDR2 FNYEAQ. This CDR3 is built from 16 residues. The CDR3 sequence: CASSLGGVTYNSPLHF. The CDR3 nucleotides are TGTGCCAGCAGCCTAGGGGGGGTTACCTATAATTCACCCCTCCACTTT.

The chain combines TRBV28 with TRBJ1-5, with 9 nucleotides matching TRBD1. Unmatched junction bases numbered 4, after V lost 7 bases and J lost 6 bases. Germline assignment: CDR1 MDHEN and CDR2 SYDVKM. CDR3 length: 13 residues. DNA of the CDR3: TGTGCCAGCACCGACAGGGGGACTCAGCCCCAGCATTTT. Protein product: CASTDRGTQPQHF. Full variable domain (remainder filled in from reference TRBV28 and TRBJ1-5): DVKVTQSSRYLVKRTGEKVFLECVQDMDHENMFWYRQDPGLGLRLIYFSYDVKMKEKGDIPEGYSVSREKKERFSLILESASTNQTSMYLCASTDRGTQPQHFGDGTRLSIL.

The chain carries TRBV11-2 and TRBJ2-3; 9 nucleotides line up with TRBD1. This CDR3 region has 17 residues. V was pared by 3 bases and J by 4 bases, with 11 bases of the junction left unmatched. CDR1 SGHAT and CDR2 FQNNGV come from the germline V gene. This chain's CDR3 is CASSLEDRGVASDTQYF. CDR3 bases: TGTGCCAGCAGCTTGGAAGACAGGGGGGTCGCTTCAGATACGCAGTATTTT.

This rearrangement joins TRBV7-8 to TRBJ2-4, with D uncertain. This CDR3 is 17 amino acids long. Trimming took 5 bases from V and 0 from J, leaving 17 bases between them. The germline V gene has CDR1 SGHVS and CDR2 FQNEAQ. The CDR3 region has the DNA TGTGCCAGCAGCCCCCAAGATCTAGAACCAGCCAAAAACATTCAGTACTTC. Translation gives CASSPQDLEPAKNIQYF.

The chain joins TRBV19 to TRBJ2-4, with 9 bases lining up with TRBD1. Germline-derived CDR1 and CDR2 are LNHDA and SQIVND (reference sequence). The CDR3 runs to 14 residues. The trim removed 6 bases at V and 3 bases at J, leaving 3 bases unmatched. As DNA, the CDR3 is TGTGCCAGTAGGAACAGGGGGCGCAAAAACATTCAGTACTTC. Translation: CASRNRGRKNIQYF.

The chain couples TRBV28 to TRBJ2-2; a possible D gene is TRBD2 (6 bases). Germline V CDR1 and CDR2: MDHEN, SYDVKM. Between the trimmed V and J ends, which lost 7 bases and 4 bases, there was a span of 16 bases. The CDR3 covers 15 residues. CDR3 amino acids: CASTGGIDLTGELFF. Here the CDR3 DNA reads TGTGCCAGCACTGGGGGGATCGACCTCACCGGGGAGCTGTTTTTT.

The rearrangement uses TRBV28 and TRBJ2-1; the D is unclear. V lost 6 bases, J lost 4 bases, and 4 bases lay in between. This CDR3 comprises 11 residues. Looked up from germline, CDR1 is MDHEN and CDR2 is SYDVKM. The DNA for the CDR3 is TGTGCCAGCAGGAGATACAATGAGCAGTTCTTC. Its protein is CASRRYNEQFF.

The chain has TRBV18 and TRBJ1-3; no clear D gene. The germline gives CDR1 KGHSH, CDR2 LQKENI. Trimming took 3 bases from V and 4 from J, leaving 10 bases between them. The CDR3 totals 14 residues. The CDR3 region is CASSPPGFGNTIYF. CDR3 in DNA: TGTGCCAGCTCACCTCCCGGGTTCGGAAACACCATATATTTT.

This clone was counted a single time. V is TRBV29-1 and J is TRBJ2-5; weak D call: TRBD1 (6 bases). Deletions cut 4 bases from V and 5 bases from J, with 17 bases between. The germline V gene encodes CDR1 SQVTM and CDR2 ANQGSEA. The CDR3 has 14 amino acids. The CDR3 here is CSVGGTGTWETQYF. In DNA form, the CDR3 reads TGCAGCGTTGGGGGAACAGGGACCTGGGAGACCCAGTACTTC.

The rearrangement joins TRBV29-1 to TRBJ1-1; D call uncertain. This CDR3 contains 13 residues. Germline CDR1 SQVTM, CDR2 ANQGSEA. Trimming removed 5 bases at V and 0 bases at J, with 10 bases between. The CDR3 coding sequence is TGCAGCGTTCTTCAACTCCTGAACACTGAAGCTTTCTTT. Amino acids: CSVLQLLNTEAFF. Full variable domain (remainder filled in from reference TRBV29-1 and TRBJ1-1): SAVISQKPSRDICQRGTSLTIQCQVDSQVTMMFWYRQQPGQSLTLIATANQGSEATYESGFVIDKFPISRPNLTFSTLTVSNMSPEDSSIYLCSVLQLLNTEAFFGQGTRLTVV.

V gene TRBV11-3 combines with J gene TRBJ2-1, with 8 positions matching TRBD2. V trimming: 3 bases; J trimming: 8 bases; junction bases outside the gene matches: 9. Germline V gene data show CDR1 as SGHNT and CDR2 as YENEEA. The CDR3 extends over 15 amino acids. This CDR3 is CASSFWRGVEDEQFF. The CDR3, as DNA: TGTGCCAGCAGCTTTTGGCGGGGGGTCGAGGATGAGCAGTTCTTC.

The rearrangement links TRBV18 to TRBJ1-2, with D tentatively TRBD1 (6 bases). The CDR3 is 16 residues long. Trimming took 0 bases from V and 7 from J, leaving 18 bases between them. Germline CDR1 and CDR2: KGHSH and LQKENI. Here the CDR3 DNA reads TGTGCCAGCTCACCACCGTTGGCAGGGGCGGCGGTTGGCTACACCTTC. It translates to CASSPPLAGAAVGYTF.

The DNA of the CDR3 is TGTGCCAGCACCCCCGCCCGATTGGAGACTGAAGCTTTCTTT. Translation: CASTPARLETEAFF. The chain couples TRBV28 to TRBJ1-1; D is unclear. Germline values: CDR1 MDHEN, CDR2 SYDVKM. V lost 7 bases, J lost 5 bases, and 17 bases lay in between. The CDR3 runs to 14 residues.

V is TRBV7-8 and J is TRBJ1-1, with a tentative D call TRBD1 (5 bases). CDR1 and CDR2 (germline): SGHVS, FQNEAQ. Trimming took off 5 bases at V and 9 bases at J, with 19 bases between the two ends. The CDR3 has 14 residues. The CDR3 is CASSPQGGSLQAFF. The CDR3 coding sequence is TGTGCCAGCAGCCCCCAGGGAGGTAGCCTTCAAGCTTTCTTT.

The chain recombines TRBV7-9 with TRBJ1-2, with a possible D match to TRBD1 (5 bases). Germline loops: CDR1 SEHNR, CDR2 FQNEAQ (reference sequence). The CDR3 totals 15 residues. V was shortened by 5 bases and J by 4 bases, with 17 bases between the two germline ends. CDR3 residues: CASSQVGGRAYGYTF. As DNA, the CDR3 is TGTGCCAGCAGCCAAGTCGGGGGACGCGCCTATGGCTACACCTTC.

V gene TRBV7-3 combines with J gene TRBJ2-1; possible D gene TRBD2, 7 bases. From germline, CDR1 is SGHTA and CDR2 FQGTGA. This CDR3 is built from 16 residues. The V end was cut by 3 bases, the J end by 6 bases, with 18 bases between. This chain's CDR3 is CASSFPEGGGGNEQFF. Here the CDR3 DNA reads TGTGCCAGCAGCTTCCCCGAGGGGGGCGGGGGCAATGAGCAGTTCTTC.

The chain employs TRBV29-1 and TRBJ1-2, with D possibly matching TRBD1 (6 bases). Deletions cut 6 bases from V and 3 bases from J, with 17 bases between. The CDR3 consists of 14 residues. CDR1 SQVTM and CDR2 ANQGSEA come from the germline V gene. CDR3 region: CSVKGTGSYYGYTF. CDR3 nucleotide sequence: TGCAGCGTGAAGGGTACAGGGAGCTACTATGGCTACACCTTC. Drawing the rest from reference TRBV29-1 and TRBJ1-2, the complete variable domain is SAVISQKPSRDICQRGTSLTIQCQVDSQVTMMFWYRQQPGQSLTLIATANQGSEATYESGFVIDKFPISRPNLTFSTLTVSNMSPEDSSIYLCSVKGTGSYYGYTFGSGTRLTVV.

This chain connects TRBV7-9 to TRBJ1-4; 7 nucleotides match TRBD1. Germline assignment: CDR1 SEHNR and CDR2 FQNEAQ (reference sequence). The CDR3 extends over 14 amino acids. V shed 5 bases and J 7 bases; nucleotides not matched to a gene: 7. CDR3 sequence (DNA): TGTGCCAGCAGCAGTACAGGGGCGATTGAAAAACTGTTTTTT. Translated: CASSSTGAIEKLFF.

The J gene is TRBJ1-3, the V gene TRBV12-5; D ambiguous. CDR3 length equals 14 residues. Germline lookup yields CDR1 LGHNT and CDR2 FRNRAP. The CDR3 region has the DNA TGTGCGAGTTCCCCGGGGTTCTCTGGAAACACCATATATTTT. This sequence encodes CASSPGFSGNTIYF.

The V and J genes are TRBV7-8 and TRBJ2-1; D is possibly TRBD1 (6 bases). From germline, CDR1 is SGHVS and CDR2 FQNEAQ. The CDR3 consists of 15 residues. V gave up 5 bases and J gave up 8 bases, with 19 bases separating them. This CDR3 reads CASSPAVGATDEQFF. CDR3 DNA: TGTGCCAGCAGCCCGGCGGTGGGGGCAACCGATGAGCAGTTCTTC.

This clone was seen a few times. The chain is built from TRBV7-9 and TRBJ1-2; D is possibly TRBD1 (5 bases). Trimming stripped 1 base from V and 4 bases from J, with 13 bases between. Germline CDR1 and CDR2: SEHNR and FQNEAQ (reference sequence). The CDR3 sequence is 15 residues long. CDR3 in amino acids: CASSLVLQDSYGYTF. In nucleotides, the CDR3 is TGTGCCAGCAGCTTAGTGCTGCAAGACAGCTATGGCTACACCTTC.